Shown below are 8 T cell receptor beta chains from a single sample sequenced in a study of CD8 T cells in Susac syndrome. Random-hexamer reverse transcription was applied to about 0.5 to 1 ug RNA. One entry per CDR3 protein results from TCRdb running MiXCR on the immunoSEQ multiplex PCR reads. The sample shows 120,000 to 150,000 distinct CDR3 sequences, around 94% of them seen only once. What was sequenced was CD4+ T cells from PBMCs. The receptors originated from a human donor in good health.

The genes are TRBV20-1 and TRBJ2-3; D is undetermined. CDR1 is DFQATT, CDR2 SNEGSKA, per germline (reference sequence). The V end was cut by 4 bases, the J end by 0 bases, with 17 bases between. The length of the CDR3 is 16 residues. This chain's CDR3 is CSATRLTWESTDTQYF. The DNA of the CDR3 is TGCAGTGCTACGCGGCTCACCTGGGAAAGCACAGATACGCAGTATTTT.

The V gene is TRBV3-1, the J gene TRBJ1-1; unclear D gene. The CDR3 runs to 14 residues. From germline, CDR1 is LGHDT and CDR2 YNNKEL (reference sequence). V was clipped by 0 bases and J by 10 bases, with 15 bases between them. CDR3 DNA sequence: TGTGCCAGCAGCCAAGATTTCAGCAGTTTTTTAGCTTTCTTT. Protein: CASSQDFSSFLAFF.

The chain employs TRBV10-3 and TRBJ1-5; no definite D call. The CDR3 runs 12 residues. Germline assignment: CDR1 ENHRY and CDR2 SYGVKD. Trimming left V 5 bases short and J 3 bases short, with 5 bases between. CDR3 in DNA: TGTGCCATCAGTCATACCAATCAGCCCCAGCATTTT. It is translated as CAISHTNQPQHF.

This chain uses TRBV6-1 with TRBJ2-7; the D is unclear. This CDR3 spans 12 amino acids. V was shortened by 2 bases and J by 2 bases, with 4 bases between the two germline ends. Per the germline V gene, CDR1 is MNHNS and CDR2 is SASEGT. The CDR3 sequence is CASSESAYEQYF. Written as DNA, the CDR3 is TGTGCCAGCAGTGAATCGGCCTACGAGCAGTACTTC.

The chain has TRBV6-5 and TRBJ2-3; TRBD2 matches at 11 bases. CDR3 length equals 16 residues. Looked up from germline, CDR1 is MNHEY and CDR2 is SVGAGI. Trimming at V came to 4 bases and at J to 4 bases, leaving 7 bases not matched to a gene. CDR3 nucleotide sequence: TGTGCCAGCAGTTCCCCTTCTAGCGGGAGGCCAGATACGCAGTATTTT. Translation: CASSSPSSGRPDTQYF.

The rearrangement uses TRBV5-4 and TRBJ2-1; D is perhaps TRBD1 (6 bases). Trimming removed 4 bases from V and 5 bases from J, with 13 bases in between. The length of the CDR3 is 14 residues. Germline CDR1 reads SGHNT; CDR2 reads YYREEE (reference sequence). CDR3 nucleotide sequence: TGTGCCAGCAGCGCCACCACAGGGAACAATGAGCAGTTCTTC. Translating it yields CASSATTGNNEQFF.

There are a few counts of this clonotype. This rearrangement joins TRBV6-1 to TRBJ1-1, with TRBD1 identical over 8 bases. Trimming cost V 4 bases and J 4 bases; bases outside gene matches: 2. CDR1 and CDR2 (germline): MNHNS, SASEGT. The CDR3 covers 13 residues. The chain's CDR3 is CASSVTGGTEAFF. DNA for the CDR3: TGTGCCAGCAGTGTCACAGGGGGCACTGAAGCTTTCTTT.

The chain carries TRBV7-2 and TRBJ2-5; the D call may be TRBD1 or TRBD2 (6 bases each). The germline V and J ends were trimmed by 4 bases and 5 bases, with 20 bases remaining between them. Germline loops: CDR1 SGHTA, CDR2 FQGNSA. The length of the CDR3 is 16 residues. CDR3 loop: CASSSVTGAMGETQYF. The CDR3 DNA is TGTGCCAGCAGCTCCGTCACGGGGGCCATGGGGGAGACCCAGTACTTC.